The 20 T cell receptor beta chains below all came from one sample that was sequenced in a study of cytomegalovirus exposure and HLA in healthy donors (dated by TCRdb to the late 2010s). The library relied on the immunoSEQ multiplex PCR assay. The multiplex PCR relied on a mix of 60 forward primers for TCR Vbeta segments and 13 reverse primers for TCR Jbeta segments. TCRdb retrieved this table from immuneACCESS and kept in-frame rearrangements only. Not all clones are present; in checked studies, unresolved V genes account for under half, and no reason is known for the remainder. The table for this sample lists about 180,000 clones; roughly 78% of them were counted only once. Approximately 2% of the sample lies in the top ten. Sequencing input: PBMCs. All receptors derive from a woman aged 25 to 39 in good health and CMV-seronegative.

The V and J genes are TRBV27 and TRBJ2-7, with D possibly TRBD2 on 5 matching bases. V dropped 5 bases and J dropped 4 bases, with 18 bases sitting between them. Germline CDR1 is MNHEY and CDR2 is SMNVEV (reference sequence). The CDR3 sequence is 15 residues long. CDR3 sequence (DNA): TGTGCCAGCAGTCCGACGGGTCTTGGGAGATACGAGCAGTACTTC. Translation: CASSPTGLGRYEQYF.

The chain joins TRBV18 to TRBJ2-1; 7 bases map to TRBD2. The V segment lost 5 bases and the J segment 11 bases; nucleotides outside the gene matches: 3. Germline assignment: CDR1 KGHSH and CDR2 LQKENI. This CDR3 contains 11 residues. The CDR3 here is CASSSLAKQFF. CDR3 sequence (DNA): TGTGCCAGCTCATCACTAGCGAAGCAGTTCTTC.

The J gene is TRBJ1-4, the V gene TRBV29-1; D possibly corresponds to TRBD1 (5 bases). Between the trimmed V and J ends, which lost 7 bases and 3 bases, there was a span of 21 bases. The CDR3 has 16 residues. Germline CDR1 SQVTM, CDR2 ANQGSEA. The CDR3 reads CSARGGVTYANEKLFF. The CDR3 DNA is TGCAGCGCCCGAGGAGGGGTAACTTATGCTAATGAAAAACTGTTTTTT.

This clone turned up a few times. The rearrangement uses TRBV7-7 and TRBJ1-2, with TRBD1 matching 7 bases. Germline CDR1 and CDR2: SSHAT and FNYEAQ (reference sequence). This CDR3 is 13 amino acids long. The V gene end was trimmed by 11 bases and the J gene end by 4 bases; junction bases not matched to a gene: 10. The CDR3 bases are TGTGCCGGTTTCCTACAGGGGAGCTATGGCTACACCTTC. Residues: CAGFLQGSYGYTF.

The rearrangement joins TRBV7-2 to TRBJ1-6, with 8 bases aligning to TRBD1. The CDR3 runs 14 residues. Germline-derived CDR1 and CDR2 are SGHTA and FQGNSA. The junction had 4 bases not matched to a gene; V was cut back by 5 bases and J by 7 bases. The CDR3, as DNA: TGTGCCAGCAGCCTACAGGGGGAGAATTCACCCCTCCACTTT. Protein product: CASSLQGENSPLHF.

A few counts support this clone. This chain connects TRBV19 to TRBJ1-5; 10 positions match TRBD1. The germline V gene encodes CDR1 LNHDA and CDR2 SQIVND (reference sequence). J gave up 6 bases and V 4 bases, and 9 bases lay outside the gene matches. The CDR3 extends over 16 amino acids. This chain's CDR3 is CASSTEVTGGAQPQHF. The CDR3 nucleotides are TGTGCCAGTAGTACTGAGGTGACAGGGGGCGCTCAGCCCCAGCATTTT.

The rearrangement links TRBV18 to TRBJ2-7; D may be TRBD2 (6 bases). Germline V gene sequence: CDR1 KGHSH, CDR2 LQKENI. The CDR3 spans 14 residues. Trimming took 2 bases from V and 2 from J, leaving 10 bases between them. CDR3 sequence (DNA): TGTGCCAGCTCACCATTGGGGACTCCCTACGAGCAGTACTTC. Translation: CASSPLGTPYEQYF.

This rearrangement joins TRBV7-9 to TRBJ1-1, with D possibly matching TRBD1 (6 bases). This CDR3 has 14 amino acids. Germline V lookup: CDR1 SEHNR, CDR2 FQNEAQ (reference sequence). The V end was cut by 10 bases, the J end by 0 bases, with 15 bases between. The CDR3 sequence is CATRGATMNTEAFF. The CDR3 nucleotides read TGTGCCACGCGGGGGGCTACGATGAACACTGAAGCTTTCTTT.

V is TRBV7-9 and J is TRBJ2-7; 8 nucleotides agree with TRBD2. The CDR3 consists of 13 residues. CDR1 is SEHNR, CDR2 FQNEAQ, per germline (reference sequence). J lost 3 bases, V lost 5 bases, and 3 bases had no gene match. The CDR3 sequence is CASSRTSSYEQYF. CDR3 nucleotides: TGTGCCAGCAGCCGGACTAGCAGCTACGAGCAGTACTTC.

This chain connects TRBV5-1 to TRBJ1-1; TRBD1 agrees at 10 bases. This CDR3 region has 17 residues. The germline gives CDR1 SGHRS, CDR2 YFSETQ. V shed 4 bases and J 5 bases; nucleotides not matched to a gene: 14. The CDR3 nucleotides are TGCGCCAGCAGCGTACTACCGGGACAGGGGAGTGGTACTGAAGCTTTCTTT. It specifies CASSVLPGQGSGTEAFF. Based on the CDR3 plus reference TRBV5-1 and TRBJ1-1, the full variable domain is KAGVTQTPRYLIKTRGQQVTLSCSPISGHRSVSWYQQTPGQGLQFLFEYFSETQRNKGNFPGRFSGRQFSNSRSEMNVSTLELGDSALYLCASSVLPGQGSGTEAFFGQGTRLTVV.

This sequence joins TRBV5-4 and TRBJ1-6, with TRBD1 matching 7 bases. The CDR3 contains 15 residues. Germline V lookup: CDR1 SGHNT, CDR2 YYREEE (reference sequence). V lost 2 bases to trimming and J lost 9 bases; unmatched junction nucleotides: 8. The CDR3 coding sequence is TGTGCCAGCAGCTTAATCGGGACAGTCGGTTCACCCCTCCACTTT. This encodes CASSLIGTVGSPLHF.

The rearrangement uses TRBV19 and TRBJ2-6; 14 nucleotides align to TRBD2. This CDR3 contains 19 residues. Germline CDR1 reads LNHDA; CDR2 reads SQIVND (reference sequence). V trimming: 2 bases; J trimming: 2 bases; junction bases outside the gene matches: 5. The CDR3 protein is CASSITGLAGGTGANVLTF. The DNA for the CDR3 is TGTGCCAGTAGTATAACCGGACTAGCGGGGGGTACTGGGGCCAACGTCCTGACTTTC.

V gene TRBV2 combines with J gene TRBJ2-7; TRBD1 aligns across 10 bases. Germline trimming cut 8 bases from V and 6 bases from J; bases unmatched to any gene: 10. The CDR3 totals 14 residues. CDR1 and CDR2 (germline): SNHLY, FYNNEI. CDR3 coding DNA: TGTGCCAGCCTGGCCGGGACAGGGGTGTCCGAGCAGTACTTC. It codes for CASLAGTGVSEQYF.

This sequence joins TRBV27 and TRBJ2-1; 8 nucleotides line up with TRBD1. J lost 8 bases, V lost 4 bases, and 10 bases had no gene match. The CDR3 totals 15 residues. The germline gives CDR1 MNHEY, CDR2 SMNVEV (reference sequence). The CDR3 protein is CASSYRYRGNDEQFF. The DNA of the CDR3 is TGTGCCAGCAGTTATCGTTACAGGGGGAACGATGAGCAGTTCTTC.

This clone has a single count. The chain recombines TRBV18 with TRBJ2-7, with a possible D match to TRBD1 (5 bases). Germline CDR1 is KGHSH and CDR2 is LQKENI. V lost 3 bases and J lost 0, with 12 bases in between. The CDR3 has 15 amino acids. This CDR3 reads CASSPRAKSSYEQYF. The CDR3 bases are TGTGCCAGCTCACCCAGGGCCAAGAGCTCCTACGAGCAGTACTTC.

Here the CDR3 reads CSAQMAGARDNEKLFF. CDR3 nucleotide sequence: TGCAGCGCTCAGATGGCAGGAGCTCGGGATAATGAAAAACTGTTTTTT. The chain has TRBV29-1 and TRBJ1-4; D ambiguous. CDR3 length: 16 amino acids. V was trimmed by 7 bases and J by 4 bases, leaving 22 bases between them. Germline CDR1 SQVTM, CDR2 ANQGSEA.

This sequence joins TRBV19 and TRBJ2-7, with 7 bases that match TRBD1. This CDR3 contains 14 residues. Looked up from germline, CDR1 is LNHDA and CDR2 is SQIVND (reference sequence). V lost 3 bases and J lost 4; bases outside the gene matches: 6. CDR3 nucleotide sequence: TGTGCCAGTAGTATGGGTAGCAGGGGGTACGAGCAGTACTTC. Translating gives CASSMGSRGYEQYF.

The chain carries TRBV6-5 and TRBJ2-1, with 8 nucleotides matching TRBD2. Per germline, CDR1 MNHEY and CDR2 SVGAGI. This CDR3 region has 15 residues. V lost 8 bases, J lost 7 bases, and 13 bases stayed unmatched. CDR3 in amino acids: CASGYSGASENEQFF. The CDR3 region has the DNA TGTGCCAGCGGGTATAGCGGGGCGTCTGAAAATGAGCAGTTCTTC.

The CDR3 DNA reads as TGTGCCAGCAGCTTAGTTTTACACAAGAACACTGAAGCTTTCTTT. This translates into CASSLVLHKNTEAFF. This sequence joins TRBV7-2 and TRBJ1-1; D unresolved. Germline V CDR1 and CDR2: SGHTA, FQGNSA. The CDR3 consists of 15 residues. The V and J ends lost 1 base and 1 base respectively, with 10 bases between them.

V gene TRBV30 combines with J gene TRBJ2-5; D gene ambiguous. In germline, CDR1 is GTSNPN, CDR2 SVGIG (reference sequence). The CDR3 runs 13 residues. V was trimmed by 3 bases and J by 5 bases, leaving 13 bases between them. Written as DNA, the CDR3 is TGTGCCTGGAGATCGAACCGCTATGAGACCCAGTACTTC. It encodes CAWRSNRYETQYF.